Below, 25 T cell receptor beta chains from the same sample are listed, as sequenced in a study of OX40 agonist ivuxolimab in advanced cancers. Using immunoSEQ multiplex PCR, the repertoire was profiled, and TCRdb retains in-frame clones only, with some absent. The sample has some 74,000 clones; approximately 91% are singletons. Sequenced material: CD4+ or CD8+ T cells sorted from blood, taken in a trial of the OX40 agonist ivuxolimab. Source of these receptors: an adult with an advanced solid tumor such as melanoma, head and neck, liver or kidney cancer.

The chain couples TRBV29-1 to TRBJ1-5; D unresolved. The CDR3 consists of 14 residues. The V gene lost 4 bases and the J gene lost 2 bases, with 12 bases spanning the gap. Germline V gene lookup returns CDR1 SQVTM and CDR2 ANQGSEA. The CDR3 DNA is TGCAGCGTTGGCGCGGGGATGGGCAATCAGCCCCAGCATTTT. It translates to CSVGAGMGNQPQHF. Combining the CDR3 with reference TRBV29-1 and TRBJ1-5 gives the whole variable domain SAVISQKPSRDICQRGTSLTIQCQVDSQVTMMFWYRQQPGQSLTLIATANQGSEATYESGFVIDKFPISRPNLTFSTLTVSNMSPEDSSIYLCSVGAGMGNQPQHFGDGTRLSIL.

J is TRBJ1-5 and V is TRBV15; the match to TRBD1 covers 7 bases. The germline CDR1 and CDR2 sequences are LNHNV and YYDKDF (reference sequence). Trimming cost V 5 bases and J 2 bases; bases outside gene matches: 3. The CDR3 has 14 amino acids. CDR3 in DNA: TGTGCCACCAGCCACGGACAGGGCAATCAGCCCCAGCATTTT. This gives the protein CATSHGQGNQPQHF.

The gene calls are TRBV28 and TRBJ2-1; TRBD2 aligns across 11 bases. The germline CDR1 and CDR2 sequences are MDHEN and SYDVKM. The J segment lost 7 bases and the V segment lost 6 bases, leaving 8 bases of the junction unmatched. The CDR3 totals 15 residues. DNA for the CDR3: TGTGCCAGCAGACCTCAAATAGCGGGAGGGAATGAGCAGTTCTTC. Residues: CASRPQIAGGNEQFF.

The rearrangement links TRBV9 to TRBJ2-7; D may be TRBD1 (6 bases). Germline V gene lookup returns CDR1 SGDLS and CDR2 YYNGEE. V lost 4 bases and J 2 bases, leaving 19 bases between the germline ends. The CDR3 is made up of 16 amino acids. CDR3 protein: CASSPPTSGDPYEQYF. The DNA of the CDR3 is TGTGCCAGCAGCCCACCAACTTCAGGGGACCCCTACGAGCAGTACTTC.

The rearrangement joins TRBV5-1 to TRBJ1-1; 9 bases map to TRBD1. After removal of 3 bases from V and 0 bases from J, the junction contained 6 bases not matched to a gene. CDR1 SGHRS and CDR2 YFSETQ come from the germline V gene. CDR3 length: 16 amino acids. CDR3 residues: CASSSRDRDMNTEAFF. The CDR3 nucleotides read TGCGCCAGCAGCTCCCGGGACAGGGATATGAACACTGAAGCTTTCTTT. Variable domain in full (rest from reference TRBV5-1 and TRBJ1-1): KAGVTQTPRYLIKTRGQQVTLSCSPISGHRSVSWYQQTPGQGLQFLFEYFSETQRNKGNFPGRFSGRQFSNSRSEMNVSTLELGDSALYLCASSSRDRDMNTEAFFGQGTRLTVV.

The chain is built from TRBV11-2 and TRBJ1-1; D unclear. This CDR3 contains 14 residues. Germline CDR1 and CDR2: SGHAT and FQNNGV. V shed 1 base and J shed 1 base, with 7 bases lying between them. CDR3 amino acids: CASSLGSGNTEAFF. The DNA of the CDR3 is TGTGCCAGCAGCTTAGGGTCCGGGAACACTGAAGCTTTCTTT.

The rearrangement links TRBV5-8 to TRBJ1-2, with D unresolved. The CDR3 length is 12 residues. Trimming removed 4 bases from V and 0 bases from J, with 4 bases in between. Germline V gives CDR1 SGHTS, CDR2 YDEGEE. Here the CDR3 reads CASSESNYGYTF. The CDR3 DNA reads TGTGCCAGCAGCGAATCTAACTATGGCTACACCTTC. Using reference TRBV5-8 and TRBJ1-2 for the parts outside the CDR3, the full variable domain is EAGVTQSPTHLIKTRGQQATLRCSPISGHTSVYWYQQALGLGLQFLLWYDEGEERNRGNFPPRFSGRQFPNYSSELNVNALELEDSALYLCASSESNYGYTFGSGTRLTVV.

A remark on this clone: The identical CDR3 is also encoded by other nucleotide sequences in the sample. V is TRBV9 and J is TRBJ1-2, with TRBD1 as a possible D gene (6 bases). This CDR3 region has 14 residues. Per germline, CDR1 SGDLS and CDR2 YYNGEE. Trimming took 2 bases from V and 4 from J, leaving 12 bases between them. In DNA, the CDR3 is TGTGCCAGCAGCGTTGGGGGGGGCGCCTATGGCTACACCTTC. Translation: CASSVGGGAYGYTF.

V usage is TRBV30 and J usage is TRBJ1-6; 9 nucleotides line up with TRBD1. Germline CDR1 and CDR2: GTSNPN and SVGIG (reference sequence). The J segment lost 9 bases and the V segment lost 3 bases, leaving 12 bases of the junction unmatched. CDR3 length equals 16 residues. CDR3 loop: CAWRVFPDRGRSPLHF. CDR3 DNA: TGTGCCTGGAGGGTTTTTCCGGACAGGGGACGTTCACCCCTCCACTTT.

The chain is built from TRBV9 and TRBJ2-7; D is uncertain. V lost 4 bases to trimming and J lost 3 bases, with 8 bases between them. The CDR3 has 12 amino acids. CDR1 and CDR2 from the germline V gene are SGDLS and YYNGEE. CDR3 DNA sequence: TGTGCCAGCAGCTACGACAACTACGAGCAGTACTTC. This encodes CASSYDNYEQYF.

This clone has a single count. The CDR3 sequence is CASSPDGGAQVYGYTF. CDR3 bases: TGTGCCAGCAGCCCTGATGGGGGGGCGCAAGTTTACGGCTACACCTTC. This chain links TRBV7-9 with TRBJ1-2; D possibly corresponds to TRBD1 (6 bases). Germline V gene sequence: CDR1 SEHNR, CDR2 FQNEAQ (reference sequence). The CDR3 totals 16 residues. Trimming left V 5 bases short and J 8 bases short, with 24 bases between.

The CDR3 protein is CASNPGPPSPDTQYF. For the CDR3, the DNA is TGTGCCAGCAATCCGGGCCCACCGTCCCCAGATACGCAGTATTTT. The chain carries TRBV21-1 and TRBJ2-3. TRBV21-1 is termed a pseudogene. The CDR3 is made up of 15 amino acids.

This chain connects TRBV29-1 to TRBJ2-1, with D possibly TRBD1 on 5 matching bases. Germline V gene data show CDR1 as SQVTM and CDR2 as ANQGSEA. The length of the CDR3 is 12 residues. V dropped 4 bases and J dropped 4 bases, with 8 bases sitting between them. CDR3 sequence: CSVAGRYNEQFF. The CDR3 nucleotides are TGCAGCGTTGCAGGGCGGTACAATGAGCAGTTCTTC.

This clone was detected a few times. Other nucleotide sequences from this sample produce the same CDR3. The chain carries TRBV5-1 and TRBJ2-3; 9 nucleotides agree with TRBD2. V dropped 2 bases and J dropped 2; count of bases not matched to a gene: 12. The CDR3 is 18 amino acids. The germline V gene has CDR1 SGHRS and CDR2 YFSETQ. For the CDR3, the DNA is TGCGCCAGCAGCTTACGGGTTAGAGCGGGAGGCCCCACAGATACGCAGTATTTT. It codes for CASSLRVRAGGPTDTQYF.

The rearrangement links TRBV6-1 to TRBJ2-2; D may be TRBD1 or TRBD2 (5 bases each). The germline gives CDR1 MNHNS, CDR2 SASEGT. The CDR3 runs to 14 residues. V shed 6 bases and J shed 7 bases, with 15 bases lying between them. The CDR3 DNA sequence: TGTGCCAGCAGAGAGACGTGGGACCTCGGGGAGCTGTTTTTT. Amino acid sequence: CASRETWDLGELFF.

This chain joins TRBV6-6 and TRBJ1-2; D may be TRBD1 (6 bases). The V gene's germline CDR1 is MNHNY and CDR2 SVGAGI (reference sequence). Between the trimmed V and J ends, which lost 4 bases and 4 bases, there was a span of 16 bases. The CDR3 sequence is 15 residues long. As DNA, the CDR3 is TGTGCCAGCAGTTCACCAGGGGAGGGTCCCTATGGCTACACCTTC. Its protein product is CASSSPGEGPYGYTF.

The chain uses TRBV2 and TRBJ2-5; D is uncertain. The CDR3 totals 12 residues. The V end lost 10 bases, the J end lost 5 bases, and 14 bases lay between the germline ends. Per germline, CDR1 SNHLY and CDR2 FYNNEI. In DNA, the CDR3 is TGTGCCACCTACAAGAGCCGGGAGACCCAGTACTTC. It specifies CATYKSRETQYF.

The V call is TRBV7-8, the J call TRBJ2-4; D possibly matches TRBD1 or TRBD2 (5 bases each). V shed 2 bases and J shed 7 bases, with 12 bases lying between them. This CDR3 comprises 14 residues. CDR1 and CDR2 from the germline V gene are SGHVS and FQNEAQ. The CDR3 DNA follows: TGTGCCAGCAGCTTAAGAGGGGCCGGGAACATTCAGTACTTC. As protein: CASSLRGAGNIQYF. Full variable domain (remainder filled in from reference TRBV7-8 and TRBJ2-4): GAGVSQSPRYKVAKRGQDVALRCDPISGHVSLFWYQQALGQGPEFLTYFQNEAQLDKSGLPSDRFFAERPEGSVSTLKIQRTQQEDSAVYLCASSLRGAGNIQYFGAGTRLSVL.

This chain joins TRBV10-1 and TRBJ2-7, with TRBD2 matching 13 bases. J gave up 2 bases and V 4 bases, and 5 bases lay outside the gene matches. Germline CDR1 and CDR2: WNHNN and SYGVQD (reference sequence). The CDR3 extends over 16 amino acids. The CDR3 DNA follows: TGCGCCAGCAGTGGGACTAGCGGGAGTAGCACCTACGAGCAGTACTTC. Its translation: CASSGTSGSSTYEQYF.

The chain has TRBV19 and TRBJ2-2, with a weak D call TRBD1 (5 bases). Germline CDR1 and CDR2: LNHDA and SQIVND (reference sequence). The ends were cut back, 6 bases at V and 4 bases at J, with 9 bases in the middle. This CDR3 has 13 amino acids. The chain's CDR3 is CASSQGGTGELFF. CDR3 coding DNA: TGTGCCAGTAGCCAGGGTGGCACCGGGGAGCTGTTTTTT.

This clone has only one observation. The chain couples TRBV12-5 to TRBJ2-3, with no clear D. The germline CDR1 and CDR2 sequences are LGHNT and FRNRAP. This CDR3 is built from 15 residues. Trimming removed 1 base at V and 2 bases at J, with 10 bases between. DNA of the CDR3: TGTGCTAGTGGTTTGGGACACCTACTCACAGATACGCAGTATTTT. Translating gives CASGLGHLLTDTQYF.

The CDR3: CASEVSGRGEQYF. The CDR3 coding sequence is TGTGCCAGCGAGGTTAGCGGGAGGGGCGAGCAGTACTTC. The chain couples TRBV28 to TRBJ2-7, with 11 bases that match TRBD2. CDR3 length: 13 residues. Germline loops: CDR1 MDHEN, CDR2 SYDVKM. V lost 8 bases to trimming and J lost 6 bases; unmatched junction nucleotides: 6.

The chain uses TRBV28 and TRBJ2-7; 11 bases align to TRBD2. The CDR3 has 14 amino acids. V was clipped by 10 bases and J by 6 bases; unmatched bases: 11. CDR1 MDHEN and CDR2 SYDVKM come from the germline V gene. This CDR3 reads CATHSGRARAEQYF. CDR3 coding DNA: TGTGCCACCCATAGCGGGAGGGCACGGGCCGAGCAGTACTTC.

The chain joins TRBV9 to TRBJ1-1; no clear D. Per the germline V gene, CDR1 is SGDLS and CDR2 is YYNGEE. V was clipped by 0 bases and J by 1 base, with 7 bases between them. CDR3 length: 14 residues. The CDR3 loop is CASSVARENTEAFF. The CDR3 region has the DNA TGTGCCAGCAGCGTAGCCCGGGAGAACACTGAAGCTTTCTTT.

This chain links TRBV5-1 with TRBJ2-5; 8 nucleotides agree with TRBD2. V gave up 3 bases and J gave up 2 bases; unmatched junction bases: 6. In germline, CDR1 is SGHRS, CDR2 YFSETQ. This CDR3 region has 15 residues. CDR3 sequence reads: CASSSGLADQETQYF. Here the CDR3 DNA reads TGCGCCAGCAGCTCCGGACTAGCCGATCAAGAGACCCAGTACTTC.